These T cell receptor beta chains were read from a single sample in a study of technical replicates of blood from several donors. Sequencing was performed with immunoSEQ multiplex PCR; in TCRdb, only in-frame clones are kept and a portion is missing. Of about 86,000 clones listed, 96% were seen once; the top ten hold 0.3% to 0.4%. Sequenced material: T cells isolated from PBMCs. All receptors derive from a human donor in good health. CDR3s include the opening cysteine and the closing phenylalanine or tryptophan. Each record gives: clone size, V gene, CDR3 length, D gene, CDR3 protein. D genes are given only for firm matches. Some rows have no size entry. The others give once, few or many, or a class for an expanded clone.

>NA|TRBV14|15|NA
CASRAGFQTYNEQFF
>NA|TRBV11-2|17|TRBD2
CASSRDPGTSDSYEQYF
>NA|TRBV19|13|NA
CASSIGSSYEQYF
>few|TRBV2|14|NA
CASSDLGASQPQHF
>NA|TRBV4-1|14|TRBD2
CASSGTSGSYEQFF
>NA|TRBV7-9|18|NA
CASSLGHRSSIVNYEQYF
>once|TRBV28|15|TRBD2
CASSPVEGGADTQYF
>NA|TRBV7-2|17|TRBD1
CASSLGRDRTFWQPQHF
>NA|TRBV7-9|12|NA
CASRGRRNTIYF
>NA|TRBV18|16|NA
CASSPPKGGNENIQYF
>NA|TRBV7-9|14|NA
CASSPPGDTGELFF
>NA|TRBV10-3|15|NA
CAISAGGLGNQPQHF
>NA|TRBV13|14|NA
CASSSWDLEREQYF
>NA|TRBV11-3|16|TRBD1
CASSTRTGEDTGELFF
>NA|TRBV7-2|15|NA
CASSGDSYRTDTQYF
>NA|TRBV7-9|14|TRBD2
CASSWEGRAYEQYF
>NA|TRBV7-9|13|NA
CASSLERGTEAFF
>NA|TRBV11-2|15|TRBD2
CASSIPLGTTYEQYF
>NA|TRBV19|14|NA
CASSQGFNTGELFF
>NA|TRBV28|17|TRBD2
CASSLLYPSGRYDIQYF
>NA|TRBV5-1|14|TRBD1
CASSVDRVSYEQYF
>NA|TRBV10-3|12|NA
CAISGGGHGYTF
>NA|TRBV6-1|15|NA
CASSARDTDTGELFF
>NA|TRBV21-1|13|NA
CASRVDSEETQYF
>NA|TRBV11-1|13|NA
CASSLGANTEAFF
>few|TRBV6-1|15|NA
CASSEDGGDGYGYTF
>NA|TRBV15|13|NA
CATSGPGYNEQFF
>NA|TRBV27|18|TRBD1
CASSLSNLGQGYTGELFF
>NA|TRBV7-9|14|TRBD2
CASTLSRAGDEQYF
>few|TRBV19|12|NA
CASSYSNYGYTF
>NA|TRBV7-9|14|NA
CASSPTTSTDTQYF
>NA|TRBV30|13|NA
CAWSAGAGNKQYF
>NA|TRBV29-1|14|NA
CSFQSQEYNTEAFF
>NA|TRBV27|12|NA
CASYQRYDGYTF
>once|TRBV28|14|NA
CASSYPLANQPQHF
>NA|TRBV28|14|TRBD1
CASRRTGDNTEAFF
>NA|TRBV4-2|16|NA
CASSQDWQGGRQPQHF
>NA|TRBV6-5|16|TRBD1
CASSYFRADRGRGYTF
>NA|TRBV5-5|16|NA
CASSSLGEFKSGELFF
>NA|TRBV19|12|NA
CASSRSGWEQYF
>once|TRBV2|14|NA
CASNYQSSTGELFF
>NA|TRBV9|17|NA
CASSGVRMGGDYYGYTF
>NA|TRBV27|11|NA
CANPTGGEQYF
>NA|TRBV4-3|17|TRBD1
CASSPSNGDREYNEQFF
>NA|TRBV9|15|TRBD2
CASSVGVAGVNEQFF
>NA|TRBV5-5|15|NA
CASSFRAGLVDGYTF
>NA|TRBV28|15|TRBD1
CASSIHQGDSYEQYF
>NA|TRBV19|15|NA
CASSINRTNTGELFF